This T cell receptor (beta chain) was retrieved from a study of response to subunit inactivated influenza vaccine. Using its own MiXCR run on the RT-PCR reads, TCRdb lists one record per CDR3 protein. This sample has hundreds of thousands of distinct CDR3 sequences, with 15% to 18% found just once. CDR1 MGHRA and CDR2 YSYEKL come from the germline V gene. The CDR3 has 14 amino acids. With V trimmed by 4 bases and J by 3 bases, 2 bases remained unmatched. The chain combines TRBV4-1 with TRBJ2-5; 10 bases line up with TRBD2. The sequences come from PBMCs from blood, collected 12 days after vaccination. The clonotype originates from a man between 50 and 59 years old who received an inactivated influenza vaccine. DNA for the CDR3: TGCGCCAGCAGCCGTACTAGCGGGGAAGAGACCCAGTACTTC. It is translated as CASSRTSGEETQYF.